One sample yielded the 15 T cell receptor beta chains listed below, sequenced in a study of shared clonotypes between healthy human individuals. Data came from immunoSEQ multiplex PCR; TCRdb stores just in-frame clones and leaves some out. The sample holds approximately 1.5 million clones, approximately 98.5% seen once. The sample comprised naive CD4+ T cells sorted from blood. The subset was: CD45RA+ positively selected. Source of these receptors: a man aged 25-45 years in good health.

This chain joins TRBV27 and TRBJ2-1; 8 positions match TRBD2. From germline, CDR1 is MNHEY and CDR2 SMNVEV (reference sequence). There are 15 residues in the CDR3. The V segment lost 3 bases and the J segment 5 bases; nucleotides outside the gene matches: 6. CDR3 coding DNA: TGTGCCAGCAGTTTCCACGGGACTAGGAACAATGAGCAGTTCTTC. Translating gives CASSFHGTRNNEQFF.

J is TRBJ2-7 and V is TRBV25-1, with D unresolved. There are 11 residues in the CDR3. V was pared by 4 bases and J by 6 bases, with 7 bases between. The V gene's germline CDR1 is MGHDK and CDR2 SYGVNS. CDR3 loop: CASSGLIEQYF. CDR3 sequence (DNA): TGTGCCAGCAGTGGCTTAATCGAGCAGTACTTC.

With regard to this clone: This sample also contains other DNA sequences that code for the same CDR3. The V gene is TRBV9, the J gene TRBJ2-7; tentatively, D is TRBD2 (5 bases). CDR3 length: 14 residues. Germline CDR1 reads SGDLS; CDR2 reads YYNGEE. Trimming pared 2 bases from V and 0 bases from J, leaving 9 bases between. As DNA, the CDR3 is TGTGCCAGCAGCGTTACAGCGGTCTCCTACGAGCAGTACTTC. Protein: CASSVTAVSYEQYF.

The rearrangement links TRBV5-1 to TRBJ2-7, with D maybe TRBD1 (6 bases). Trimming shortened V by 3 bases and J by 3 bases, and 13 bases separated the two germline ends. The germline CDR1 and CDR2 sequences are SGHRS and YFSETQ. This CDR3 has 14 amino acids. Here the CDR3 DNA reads TGCGCCAGCAGCTCAAACAGGGTGGGCTACGAGCAGTACTTC. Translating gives CASSSNRVGYEQYF.

The CDR3 protein is CASRLTRDRSNQPQHF. The CDR3 coding sequence is TGTGCCAGCAGACTTACCCGGGACAGGAGCAATCAGCCCCAGCATTTT. The V gene is TRBV28, the J gene TRBJ1-5, with 8 bases matching TRBD1. The germline V gene encodes CDR1 MDHEN and CDR2 SYDVKM. With V trimmed by 6 bases and J by 1 base, 8 bases remained unmatched. This CDR3 has 16 residues.

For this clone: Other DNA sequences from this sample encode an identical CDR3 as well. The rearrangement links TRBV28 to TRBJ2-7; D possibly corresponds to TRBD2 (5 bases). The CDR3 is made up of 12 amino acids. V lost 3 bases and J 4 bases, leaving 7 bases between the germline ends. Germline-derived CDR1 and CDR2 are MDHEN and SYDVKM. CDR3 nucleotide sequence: TGTGCCAGCAGTTTGGGGAGTTACGAGCAGTACTTC. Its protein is CASSLGSYEQYF.

Written as DNA, the CDR3 is TGCAGCGCCGTGAGGCCGAACACTGAAGCTTTCTTT. Protein product: CSAVRPNTEAFF. The rearrangement links TRBV29-1 to TRBJ1-1; D not resolved. Per germline, CDR1 SQVTM and CDR2 ANQGSEA. CDR3 length equals 12 residues. The V and J ends lost 7 bases and 1 base respectively, with 10 bases between them.

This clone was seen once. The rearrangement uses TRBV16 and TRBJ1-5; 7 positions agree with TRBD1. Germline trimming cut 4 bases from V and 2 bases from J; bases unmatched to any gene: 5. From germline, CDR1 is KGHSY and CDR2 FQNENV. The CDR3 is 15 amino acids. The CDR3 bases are TGTGCCAGCAGCCTCTCAGACAGGGGCAATCAGCCCCAGCATTTT. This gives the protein CASSLSDRGNQPQHF.

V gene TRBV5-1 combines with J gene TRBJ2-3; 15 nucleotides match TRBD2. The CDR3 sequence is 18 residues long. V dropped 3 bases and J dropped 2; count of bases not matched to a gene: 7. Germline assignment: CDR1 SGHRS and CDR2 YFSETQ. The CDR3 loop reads CASSYGLAGGSYTDTQYF. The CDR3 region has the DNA TGCGCCAGCAGCTACGGACTAGCGGGAGGGTCCTACACAGATACGCAGTATTTT. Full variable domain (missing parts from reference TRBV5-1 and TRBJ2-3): KAGVTQTPRYLIKTRGQQVTLSCSPISGHRSVSWYQQTPGQGLQFLFEYFSETQRNKGNFPGRFSGRQFSNSRSEMNVSTLELGDSALYLCASSYGLAGGSYTDTQYFGPGTRLTVL.

CDR3 protein: CASSKQPPGLAGTDTQYF. As DNA, the CDR3 is TGCGCCAGCAGCAAACAGCCCCCGGGACTAGCGGGCACAGATACGCAGTATTTT. The chain employs TRBV5-1 and TRBJ2-3; 11 nucleotides match TRBD2. Germline V gene data show CDR1 as SGHRS and CDR2 as YFSETQ. V gave up 4 bases and J gave up 1 base; unmatched junction bases: 11. This CDR3 is 18 amino acids long.

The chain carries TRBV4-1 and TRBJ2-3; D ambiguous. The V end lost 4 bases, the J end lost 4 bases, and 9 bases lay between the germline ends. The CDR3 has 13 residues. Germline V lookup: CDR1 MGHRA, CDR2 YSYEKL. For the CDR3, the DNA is TGCGCCAGCAGCCTCGGCTCGTCAGATACGCAGTATTTT. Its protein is CASSLGSSDTQYF.

The DNA for the CDR3 is TGTGCCAGCAGTCCAATACGGGGCTCCTACGAGCAGTACTTC. Translating it yields CASSPIRGSYEQYF. V is TRBV7-9 and J is TRBJ2-7; D possibly corresponds to TRBD2 (5 bases). Trimming took 6 bases from V and 0 from J, leaving 12 bases between them. Germline V gene sequence: CDR1 SEHNR, CDR2 FQNEAQ (reference sequence). The CDR3 sequence is 14 residues long.

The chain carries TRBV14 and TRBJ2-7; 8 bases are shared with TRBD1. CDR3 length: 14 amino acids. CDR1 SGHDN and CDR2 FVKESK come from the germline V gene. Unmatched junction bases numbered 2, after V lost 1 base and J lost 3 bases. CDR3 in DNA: TGTGCCAGCAGCCAAGCAGGGGGCGACTACGAGCAGTACTTC. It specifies CASSQAGGDYEQYF.

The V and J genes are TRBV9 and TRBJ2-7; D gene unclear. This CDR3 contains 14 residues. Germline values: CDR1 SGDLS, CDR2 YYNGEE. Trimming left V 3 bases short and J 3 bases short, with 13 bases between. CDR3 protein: CASSGHISGYEQYF. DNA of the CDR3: TGTGCCAGCAGCGGACACATATCAGGCTACGAGCAGTACTTC.

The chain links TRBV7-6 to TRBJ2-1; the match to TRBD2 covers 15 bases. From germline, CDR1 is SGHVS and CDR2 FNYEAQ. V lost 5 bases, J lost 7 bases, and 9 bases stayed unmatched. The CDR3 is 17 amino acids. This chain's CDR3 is CASSQGTSGRLSNEQFF. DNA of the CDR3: TGTGCCAGCAGCCAAGGGACTAGCGGGAGGTTAAGTAATGAGCAGTTCTTC.